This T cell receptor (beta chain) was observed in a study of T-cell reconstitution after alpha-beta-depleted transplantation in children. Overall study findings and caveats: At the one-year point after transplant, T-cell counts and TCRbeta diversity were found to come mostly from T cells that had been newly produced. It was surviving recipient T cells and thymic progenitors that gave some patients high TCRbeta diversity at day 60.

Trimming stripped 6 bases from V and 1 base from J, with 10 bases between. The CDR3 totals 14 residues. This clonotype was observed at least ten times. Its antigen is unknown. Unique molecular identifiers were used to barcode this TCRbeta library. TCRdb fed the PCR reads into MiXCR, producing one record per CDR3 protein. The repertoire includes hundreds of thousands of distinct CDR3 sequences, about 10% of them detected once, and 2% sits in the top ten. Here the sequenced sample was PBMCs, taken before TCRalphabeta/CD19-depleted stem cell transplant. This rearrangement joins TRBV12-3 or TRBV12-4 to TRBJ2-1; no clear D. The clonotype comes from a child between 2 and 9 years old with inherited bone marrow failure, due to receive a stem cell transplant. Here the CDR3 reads CASSNSRSYNEQFF. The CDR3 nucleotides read TGTGCCAGCAGCAATTCTAGATCCTACAATGAGCAGTTCTTC.